This is a list of T cell receptor beta chains from one sample in a study of shared clonotypes between healthy human individuals. The method was immunoSEQ multiplex PCR; TCRdb's version includes in-frame clones alone and lacks a portion of them. The table records under 2.5 million clones, less than 95% of them present only once. The sequenced sample was naive CD4+ T cells from PBMCs. The receptors originated from a man between 18 and 29 years old in good health. Some clones in this sample may be carry-over from other donors' samples. CDR3s include the opening cysteine and the closing phenylalanine or tryptophan. A D gene is named only where the DNA matches it firmly. Clone size is given for some rows only: seen once, a few or many times, or a class if the clone is expanded.

D: TRBD2; size: NA; V: TRBV4-3; J: TRBJ2-1; CDR3: CASSPRLAQNSYNEQFF; DNA: TGCGCCAGCAGCCCAAGACTAGCGCAAAATTCCTACAATGAGCAGTTCTTC
D: NA; size: NA; V: TRBV28; J: TRBJ1-5; CDR3: CASSLGGTALSNQPQHF; DNA: TGTGCCAGCAGTTTGGGCGGTACAGCCCTTAGCAATCAGCCCCAGCATTTT
D: NA; size: NA; V: TRBV7-3; J: TRBJ2-1; CDR3: CASSSRGSGGSYNEQFF; DNA: TGTGCCAGCAGCTCCCGGGGTAGCGGCGGCTCCTACAATGAGCAGTTCTTC
D: TRBD2; size: NA; V: TRBV27; J: TRBJ2-1; CDR3: CASTAGGTYRYNEQFF; DNA: TGTGCCAGCACGGCGGGAGGGACCTACCGCTACAATGAGCAGTTCTTC
D: TRBD1; size: once; V: TRBV29-1; J: TRBJ2-7; CDR3: CSVELGQGDEQYF; DNA: TGCAGCGTTGAATTGGGACAGGGGGACGAGCAGTACTTC
D: TRBD2; size: NA; V: TRBV7-3; J: TRBJ2-3; CDR3: CASSPALTSSGTDTQYF; DNA: TGTGCCAGCAGCCCGGCCCTGACTAGCTCGGGCACAGATACGCAGTATTTT
D: NA; size: NA; V: TRBV23-1; J: TRBJ1-3; CDR3: CASSTPRCSGNTIYF; DNA: TGCGCCAGCAGCACACCCAGGTGCTCTGGAAACACCATATATTTT
D: NA; size: NA; V: TRBV9; J: TRBJ1-1; CDR3: CASSVVVGTTIAEAFF; DNA: TGTGCCAGCAGCGTAGTCGTTGGGACAACAATCGCTGAAGCTTTCTTT
D: NA; size: NA; V: TRBV14; J: TRBJ2-5; CDR3: CASSQTYRARWAQETQYF; DNA: TGTGCCAGCAGCCAGACCTACCGGGCCCGATGGGCCCAAGAGACCCAGTACTTC
D: NA; size: NA; V: TRBV9; J: TRBJ1-1; CDR3: CASSVSGNTEAFF; DNA: TGTGCCAGCAGCGTATCTGGGAACACTGAAGCTTTCTTT
D: TRBD1; size: NA; V: TRBV15; J: TRBJ2-6; CDR3: CATSRDYRGGRGQDGANVLTF; DNA: TGTGCCACCAGCAGAGATTATCGAGGCGGCAGGGGGCAAGATGGGGCCAACGTCCTGACTTTC
D: NA; size: NA; V: TRBV30; J: TRBJ2-7; CDR3: CAWSVQRIYEQYF; DNA: TGTGCCTGGAGTGTACAGCGGATCTACGAGCAGTACTTC
D: TRBD2; size: NA; V: TRBV9; J: TRBJ2-7; CDR3: CASSVGTSRDEQYF; DNA: TGTGCCAGCAGCGTCGGGACTAGCCGAGACGAGCAGTACTTC
D: NA; size: once; V: TRBV7-6; J: TRBJ2-2; CDR3: CASSLVNGGNTGELFF; DNA: TGTGCCAGCAGCTTAGTTAATGGTGGGAACACCGGGGAGCTGTTTTTT
D: NA; size: NA; V: TRBV19; J: TRBJ2-2; CDR3: CASSLRVGITGELFF; DNA: TGTGCCAGTAGCCTACGGGTGGGCATCACCGGGGAGCTGTTTTTT
D: TRBD1; size: NA; V: TRBV28; J: TRBJ1-4; CDR3: CASSLWGQGAEKLFF; DNA: TGTGCCAGCAGTTTATGGGGACAGGGGGCTGAAAAACTGTTTTTT
D: TRBD2; size: NA; V: TRBV7-2; J: TRBJ2-7; CDR3: CASSLSLAGGFNEQYF; DNA: TGTGCCAGCAGCTTATCCCTAGCGGGAGGGTTCAACGAGCAGTACTTC
D: NA; size: NA; V: TRBV19; J: TRBJ1-1; CDR3: CASSRQENTEAFF; DNA: TGTGCCAGTAGTAGACAGGAGAACACTGAAGCTTTCTTT
D: NA; size: NA; V: TRBV4-2; J: TRBJ1-2; CDR3: CASSPTGYNNYGYTF; DNA: TGTGCCAGCAGCCCTACAGGGTACAATAACTATGGCTACACCTTC
D: NA; size: NA; V: TRBV28; J: TRBJ1-2; CDR3: CASVPGGGYGYTF; DNA: TGTGCCAGCGTCCCGGGGGGGGGCTATGGCTACACCTTC
D: NA; size: few; V: TRBV7-7; J: TRBJ1-5; CDR3: CASSLERGKPQHF; DNA: TGTGCCAGCAGCTTAGAAAGGGGGAAGCCCCAGCATTTT
D: TRBD1; size: NA; V: TRBV6-7; J: TRBJ1-1; CDR3: CASTHKTGNNAEAFF; DNA: TGTGCCAGCACCCATAAGACAGGGAATAACGCTGAAGCTTTCTTT
D: TRBD2; size: NA; V: TRBV27; J: TRBJ2-1; CDR3: CASRGLAGALSYNEQFF; DNA: TGTGCCAGCAGGGGACTAGCGGGAGCCCTCTCCTACAATGAGCAGTTCTTC
D: NA; size: NA; V: TRBV4-2; J: TRBJ1-2; CDR3: CASSQDPKAAWASRYGYTF; DNA: TGTGCCAGCAGCCAAGATCCAAAGGCTGCCTGGGCCAGCAGGTATGGCTACACCTTC
D: NA; size: NA; V: TRBV6-5; J: TRBJ1-1; CDR3: CASRRSWGDYTEAFF; DNA: TGTGCCAGCAGGCGATCCTGGGGGGACTACACTGAAGCTTTCTTT
D: NA; size: NA; V: TRBV25-1; J: TRBJ1-2; CDR3: CASRSNGGGTPNYGYTF; DNA: TGTGCCAGCAGGAGTAATGGGGGGGGGACACCTAACTATGGCTACACCTTC
D: NA; size: NA; V: TRBV28; J: TRBJ1-1; CDR3: CASSFQGSHTEAFF; DNA: TGTGCCAGCAGTTTCCAGGGATCGCACACTGAAGCTTTCTTT
D: NA; size: NA; V: TRBV9; J: TRBJ2-5; CDR3: CASSVLDLQETQYF; DNA: TGTGCCAGCAGCGTATTAGACCTCCAAGAGACCCAGTACTTC
D: TRBD1; size: NA; V: TRBV9; J: TRBJ1-1; CDR3: CASSAGPGGTEAFF; DNA: TGTGCCAGCAGCGCCGGCCCAGGGGGCACTGAAGCTTTCTTT
D: TRBD2; size: NA; V: TRBV9; J: TRBJ2-7; CDR3: CASSPREGGRYEQYF; DNA: TGTGCCAGCAGCCCCAGGGAGGGCGGGAGATACGAGCAGTACTTC
D: TRBD2; size: NA; V: TRBV10-3; J: TRBJ2-7; CDR3: CAIGVAGASADEQYF; DNA: TGTGCCATCGGGGTAGCGGGAGCCTCGGCAGACGAGCAGTACTTC
D: TRBD2; size: NA; V: TRBV7-3; J: TRBJ2-1; CDR3: CASSSQTSGGSSYNEQFF; DNA: TGTGCCAGCAGCTCCCAGACTAGCGGGGGAAGCTCCTACAATGAGCAGTTCTTC
D: NA; size: NA; V: TRBV28; J: TRBJ2-2; CDR3: CASCQRRDTGELFF; DNA: TGTGCCAGCTGTCAACGTCGCGACACCGGGGAGCTGTTTTTT
D: NA; size: NA; V: TRBV29-1; J: TRBJ2-1; CDR3: CSVSRVHSYNEQFF; DNA: TGCAGCGTTTCCAGGGTTCATTCCTACAATGAGCAGTTCTTC
D: TRBD1; size: NA; V: TRBV27; J: TRBJ1-5; CDR3: CASSLSWTGHSNQPQHF; DNA: TGTGCCAGCAGTTTATCGTGGACAGGGCATAGCAATCAGCCCCAGCATTTT
D: NA; size: NA; V: TRBV28; J: TRBJ1-5; CDR3: CASRGNQPQHF; DNA: TGTGCCAGCCGGGGCAATCAGCCCCAGCATTTT
D: NA; size: NA; V: TRBV5-1; J: TRBJ2-7; CDR3: CASSFTVIGANEQYF; DNA: TGCGCCAGCAGCTTTACGGTGATTGGGGCGAACGAGCAGTACTTC
D: NA; size: NA; V: TRBV14; J: TRBJ2-2; CDR3: CASSQDLPLVGELFF; DNA: TGTGCCAGCAGCCAAGATCTCCCCTTGGTCGGGGAGCTGTTTTTT
D: TRBD1; size: NA; V: TRBV19; J: TRBJ1-2; CDR3: CASSISPGQGLYGYTF; DNA: TGTGCCAGTAGTATCAGCCCGGGACAGGGGCTTTATGGCTACACCTTC
D: NA; size: few; V: TRBV20-1; J: TRBJ2-3; CDR3: CSARPTDTQYF; DNA: TGCAGTGCTAGACCCACAGATACGCAGTATTTT